Listed here are 25 T cell receptor beta chains from one sample, sequenced in a study of patients and donors after allogeneic stem cell transplantation. Via MiXCR, TCRdb re-called the RT-PCR reads, giving one row per CDR3 protein. The repertoire includes 20,000 or so distinct CDR3 sequences, about 30% of them detected once, and approximately 48% sits in the top ten. Sequencing used blood, either unsorted or a sorted T cell fraction (not recorded which). These receptor sequences come from a human donor who was either an allogeneic HSCT recipient or a stem cell or donor lymphocyte infusion donor (not recorded which). It is not recorded whose cells these are; they may come from a transplant donor.

This clonotype was counted between two and nine times. The rearrangement joins TRBV5-1 to TRBJ2-5; unclear D gene. V lost 4 bases and J lost 4, with 11 bases in between. The V gene's germline CDR1 is SGHRS and CDR2 YFSETQ. The length of the CDR3 is 13 residues. CDR3 protein: CASSLFVRETQYF. DNA of the CDR3: TGCGCCAGCAGCCTTTTCGTCCGAGAGACCCAGTACTTC.

The gene calls are TRBV12-3 or TRBV12-4 and TRBJ2-1; the D is unclear. There are 13 residues in the CDR3. V was clipped by 4 bases and J by 5 bases, with 9 bases between them. CDR3 sequence reads: CASSSAPHNEQFF. In DNA form, the CDR3 reads TGTGCCAGCAGTTCCGCCCCTCACAATGAGCAGTTCTTC.

The chain's CDR3 is CASSLYREGTTEAFF. In DNA form, the CDR3 reads TGTGCCAGCAGCTTATACAGGGAGGGAACCACTGAAGCTTTCTTT. The chain recombines TRBV7-8 with TRBJ1-1; D may be TRBD1 (6 bases). V was cut by 2 bases and J by 4 bases, with 14 bases left in between. The length of the CDR3 is 15 residues. Germline V lookup: CDR1 SGHVS, CDR2 FQNEAQ.

In this sample, this clonotype turned up many times. The CDR3 DNA is TGTGCCAGCAGCCGTAGCGGGGTAAACACAGATACGCAGTATTTT. This gives the protein CASSRSGVNTDTQYF. V usage is TRBV7-3 and J usage is TRBJ2-3; TRBD2 matches 8 bases. The J segment lost 2 bases and the V segment lost 5 bases, leaving 6 bases of the junction unmatched. The germline V gene has CDR1 SGHTA and CDR2 FQGTGA. There are 15 residues in the CDR3.

The chain has TRBV20-1 and TRBJ2-3; D call uncertain. Trimming pared 5 bases from V and 0 bases from J, leaving 12 bases between. This CDR3 contains 14 residues. Per the germline V gene, CDR1 is DFQATT and CDR2 is SNEGSKA (reference sequence). CDR3 bases: TGCAGTGCTGAACGCAGGTGGAGCACAGATACGCAGTATTTT. Translation gives CSAERRWSTDTQYF.

The chain couples TRBV9 to TRBJ2-5; tentatively, D is TRBD2 (5 bases). This CDR3 has 17 amino acids. CDR1 SGDLS and CDR2 YYNGEE come from the germline V gene. Trimming removed 0 bases at V and 5 bases at J, with 20 bases between. The CDR3 region is CASSVGLGSAPGETQYF. CDR3 coding DNA: TGTGCCAGCAGCGTAGGATTAGGTTCAGCCCCGGGGGAGACCCAGTACTTC.

The CDR3 nucleotides read TGTGCCAGCAGTTTACCCCTCCCCCTGACAGCGAACACTGAAGCTTTCTTT. Translated, it gives CASSLPLPLTANTEAFF. This chain uses TRBV27 with TRBJ1-1; the D gene is possibly TRBD1 (5 bases). This CDR3 region has 17 residues. V lost 2 bases and J 1 base, leaving 17 bases between the germline ends. Germline CDR1 reads MNHEY; CDR2 reads SMNVEV (reference sequence).

This clonotype has just a few counts. The rearrangement links TRBV10-3 to TRBJ1-6; D is perhaps TRBD1 (5 bases). The germline gives CDR1 ENHRY, CDR2 SYGVKD. V gave up 2 bases and J gave up 7 bases, with 9 bases separating them. This CDR3 is built from 14 residues. CDR3 region: CAISEGRVNSPLHF. In DNA, the CDR3 is TGTGCCATCAGTGAGGGCAGGGTGAATTCACCCCTCCACTTT.

The rearrangement joins TRBV5-6 to TRBJ2-5; TRBD2 agrees at 9 bases. Germline V gene lookup returns CDR1 SGHDT and CDR2 YYEEEE. The CDR3 consists of 16 residues. The V and J ends lost 0 bases and 0 bases, in that order; junction bases with no gene match: 3. The chain's CDR3 is CASSLVSGGYQETQYF. The CDR3 nucleotides are TGTGCCAGCAGCTTGGTGAGCGGGGGGTACCAAGAGACCCAGTACTTC.

The sample holds a few counts of this clonotype. The chain couples TRBV20-1 to TRBJ1-5; TRBD1 matches 7 bases. With 3 bases clipped from V and 4 bases from J, the junction kept 6 bases outside the gene matches. The CDR3 loop spans 14 amino acids. In germline, CDR1 is DFQATT, CDR2 SNEGSKA (reference sequence). This chain's CDR3 is CSASSGQINQPQHF. The CDR3 DNA reads as TGCAGTGCTAGCTCGGGACAGATAAATCAGCCCCAGCATTTT.

The chain joins TRBV5-1 to TRBJ2-1; 9 positions agree with TRBD1. Germline V gene lookup returns CDR1 SGHRS and CDR2 YFSETQ. Unmatched junction bases numbered 6, after V lost 5 bases and J lost 6 bases. The CDR3 consists of 14 residues. The CDR3 protein is CASSPDRGGNEQFF. The DNA for the CDR3 is TGCGCCAGCAGTCCGGACAGGGGTGGCAATGAGCAGTTCTTC. Based on the CDR3 plus reference TRBV5-1 and TRBJ2-1, the full variable domain is KAGVTQTPRYLIKTRGQQVTLSCSPISGHRSVSWYQQTPGQGLQFLFEYFSETQRNKGNFPGRFSGRQFSNSRSEMNVSTLELGDSALYLCASSPDRGGNEQFFGPGTRLTVL.

The rearrangement joins TRBV11-2 to TRBJ2-3; tentatively, D is TRBD1 (6 bases). The germline V and J ends were trimmed by 5 bases and 0 bases, with 18 bases remaining between them. The V gene's germline CDR1 is SGHAT and CDR2 FQNNGV. The CDR3 loop spans 17 amino acids. The CDR3 DNA is TGTGCCAGCAGCCACTACCGTGCAGGGGTTAGCACAGATACGCAGTATTTT. It translates to CASSHYRAGVSTDTQYF.

By frequency in the sample, this clonotype is large. V gene TRBV5-1 combines with J gene TRBJ1-2, with 8 bases that match TRBD1. The germline gives CDR1 SGHRS, CDR2 YFSETQ. The CDR3 is 14 residues long. The trim removed 0 bases at V and 4 bases at J, leaving 2 bases unmatched. For the CDR3, the DNA is TGCGCCAGCAGCTTGGCTCAGGGGGCCTATGGCTACACCTTC. Its protein is CASSLAQGAYGYTF. Looking up the rest from reference TRBV5-1 and TRBJ1-2 gives the full variable domain: KAGVTQTPRYLIKTRGQQVTLSCSPISGHRSVSWYQQTPGQGLQFLFEYFSETQRNKGNFPGRFSGRQFSNSRSEMNVSTLELGDSALYLCASSLAQGAYGYTFGSGTRLTVV.

The V and J genes are TRBV5-5 and TRBJ1-2; D is undetermined. The CDR3 consists of 16 residues. Deletions cut 1 base from V and 5 bases from J, with 18 bases between. Germline CDR1 is SGHKS and CDR2 is YYEKEE (reference sequence). This chain's CDR3 is CASSLLGLQSFYGYTF. As DNA, the CDR3 is TGTGCCAGCAGCTTGTTAGGCCTACAGAGTTTTTATGGCTACACCTTC.

This rearrangement joins TRBV7-9 to TRBJ1-5; TRBD1 might be the D (5 bases). CDR1 is SEHNR and CDR2 is FQNEAQ in the germline V gene (reference sequence). The CDR3 is 15 residues long. The ends were cut back, 0 bases at V and 4 bases at J, with 10 bases in the middle. This CDR3 is CASSLAGTGNQPQHF. CDR3 DNA: TGTGCCAGCAGCTTAGCGGGTACAGGAAATCAGCCCCAGCATTTT.

As regards this clonotype: At one boundary the junction diverges from the germline segment, which might be a read error. This chain links TRBV12-3 or TRBV12-4 with TRBJ2-7; 7 bases are a match to TRBD1. CDR3 length equals 14 residues. The CDR3 spells CASSLRGTAYELYF. As DNA, the CDR3 is TGTGCCAGCAGTTTACGAGGGACAGCCTACGAGCTGTACTTC.

This clonotype is labeled as large. V and J are TRBV12-3 or TRBV12-4 and TRBJ2-5; the match to TRBD2 covers 10 bases. This CDR3 has 14 amino acids. Germline trimming cut 5 bases from V and 3 bases from J; bases unmatched to any gene: 3. The chain's CDR3 is CASSPSGGEETQYF. CDR3 nucleotides: TGTGCCAGCAGTCCTAGCGGGGGAGAAGAGACCCAGTACTTC.

DNA for the CDR3: TGTGCCAGCTCACCAGAACGGGCGGATCAGCCCCAGCATTTT. This codes for CASSPERADQPQHF. The rearrangement joins TRBV18 to TRBJ1-5; D unresolved. The CDR3 runs 14 residues. Germline V gene sequence: CDR1 KGHSH, CDR2 LQKENI. V was pared by 2 bases and J by 5 bases, with 10 bases between.

The chain employs TRBV6-5 and TRBJ2-2; tentatively, D is TRBD1 or TRBD2 (5 bases each). This CDR3 has 15 amino acids. Germline CDR1 and CDR2: MNHEY and SVGAGI. V lost 6 bases, J lost 1 base, and 12 bases lay in between. In nucleotides, the CDR3 is TGTGCCAGCAGAACCGGGACGGGGAACACCGGGGAGCTGTTTTTT. It encodes CASRTGTGNTGELFF.

The rearrangement joins TRBV6-2 or TRBV6-3 to TRBJ1-5, with D uncertain. This CDR3 spans 10 amino acids. Germline V gene sequence: CDR1 MNHEY, CDR2 SVGEGT. V shed 8 bases and J shed 9 bases, with 8 bases lying between them. The CDR3 spells CASGYGPQHF. In DNA form, the CDR3 reads TGTGCCAGCGGGTACGGGCCCCAGCATTTT.

This clonotype was recorded a few times. As DNA, the CDR3 is TGTGCCAGCACCCGACTCGGGACACCCCTCCACTTT. Translating gives CASTRLGTPLHF. The chain is built from TRBV7-2 and TRBJ1-6; D unresolved. The CDR3 consists of 12 residues. CDR1 is SGHTA and CDR2 is FQGNSA in the germline V gene. V lost 7 bases, J lost 11 bases, and 12 bases lay in between.

This rearrangement joins TRBV12-3 or TRBV12-4 to TRBJ2-2; D remains unclear. The CDR3 totals 13 residues. The germline V and J ends were trimmed by 3 bases and 2 bases, with 4 bases remaining between them. The CDR3 sequence: CASSLGNTGELFF. The CDR3 nucleotides are TGTGCCAGCAGTTTGGGCAACACCGGGGAGCTGTTTTTT.

This rearrangement joins TRBV5-1 to TRBJ2-5; 7 bases map to TRBD2. The CDR3 contains 15 residues. With V trimmed by 4 bases and J by 4 bases, 10 bases remained unmatched. Germline V gives CDR1 SGHRS, CDR2 YFSETQ. DNA for the CDR3: TGCGCCAGCAGCCGCGATGGGACTACACGAGAGACCCAGTACTTC. Translation: CASSRDGTTRETQYF.

This clonotype showed up just a few times. The chain employs TRBV6-6 and TRBJ1-1; D is uncertain. The CDR3 runs 11 residues. Germline V gene data show CDR1 as MNHNY and CDR2 as SVGAGI (reference sequence). The germline V and J ends were trimmed by 7 bases and 2 bases, with 5 bases remaining between them. CDR3 DNA sequence: TGTGCCAGCAATAGTAACACTGAAGCTTTCTTT. Translation gives CASNSNTEAFF.

This clonotype has at least ten counts. This chain uses TRBV6-5 with TRBJ1-1; the D gene is possibly TRBD1 (5 bases). Trimming removed 6 bases from V and 7 bases from J, with 15 bases in between. This CDR3 is built from 13 residues. Germline V gene data show CDR1 as MNHEY and CDR2 as SVGAGI. The CDR3 DNA sequence: TGTGCCAGCAGCCGAACGGGGGTGAGTGAAGCTTTCTTT. Translating gives CASSRTGVSEAFF.